This TCR beta chain was found in a study of T cells after yellow fever vaccination. Overall study findings and caveats: Across the CD4 and CD8 compartments, a small share of clonotypes was present in both. Faster peaking, at day 5 versus 15, marked a secondary response that was weaker. The booster response re-showed most primary clones: more than 95% CD4, approximately 90% CD8.

Template switching with 5'RACE generated the TCR cDNA and added a universal primer site and UMIs. Using its own MiXCR run on the 5' RACE reads, TCRdb lists one record per CDR3 protein. The table includes 280,000 or so distinct CDR3 sequences, 7.5% to 9.5% detected once. This CDR3 is built from 17 residues. Looked up from germline, CDR1 is SEHNR and CDR2 is FQNEAQ (reference sequence). Losses at the gene ends were 5 bases for V and 11 bases for J; bases not matched to a gene: 23. About this clonotype: Its antigen is currently unknown.

The chain uses TRBV7-9 and TRBJ1-2; 7 nucleotides agree with TRBD1. This sequence was found in a man aged 18 to 29 who received the YFV17D yellow fever vaccine. Sequenced here: CD4+ T cells sorted from PBMCs, sampled 5 days after the yellow fever booster vaccination. The CDR3 here is CASSALRRQGPYDRYTF. The DNA of the CDR3 is TGTGCCAGCAGCGCACTGCGTCGACAGGGCCCTTATGACCGGTACACCTTC.